Below are 7 T cell receptor beta chains sequenced from a single sample in a study of blood T cell repertoires in COVID-19. Data came from immunoSEQ multiplex PCR; TCRdb stores just in-frame clones and leaves some out. The repertoire holds about 80,000 clones, with about 79% as singletons. Sequencing was carried out using peripheral blood. The source of these receptors is a human donor in a cohort sampled during active COVID-19.

This clone has only a few counts. The chain combines TRBV30 with TRBJ1-5; D remains ambiguous. Germline CDR1 reads GTSNPN; CDR2 reads SVGIG (reference sequence). The CDR3 is 13 amino acids. Trimming shortened V by 8 bases and J by 5 bases, and 16 bases separated the two germline ends. Here the CDR3 DNA reads TGTGCCCTCTCCGAGCGCCCAGATCAGCCCCAGCATTTT. It is translated as CALSERPDQPQHF.

This chain links TRBV9 with TRBJ1-4; D ambiguous. CDR1 is SGDLS and CDR2 is YYNGEE in the germline V gene. This CDR3 region has 15 residues. Deletions cut 1 base from V and 0 bases from J, with 7 bases between. CDR3 DNA: TGTGCCAGCAGCGTATCCATTGCAACTAATGAAAAACTGTTTTTT. Protein product: CASSVSIATNEKLFF.

This chain uses TRBV4-1 with TRBJ2-1, with 13 positions matching TRBD2. Trimming cost V 5 bases and J 8 bases; bases outside gene matches: 15. This CDR3 contains 18 residues. The germline V gene has CDR1 MGHRA and CDR2 YSYEKL. The CDR3 DNA follows: TGCGCCAGCAGCGTAACCGGGACTAGCGGGAAAATGGGCGATGAGCAGTTCTTC. Translation gives CASSVTGTSGKMGDEQFF.

This chain connects TRBV4-1 to TRBJ1-1, with TRBD1 matching 9 bases. V shed 4 bases and J 4 bases; nucleotides not matched to a gene: 4. This CDR3 has 14 residues. From germline, CDR1 is MGHRA and CDR2 YSYEKL. The DNA of the CDR3 is TGCGCCAGCAGCCCCCGACAGGGGGGCACTGAAGCTTTCTTT. Translating gives CASSPRQGGTEAFF.

The rearrangement joins TRBV7-6 to TRBJ2-5; the match to TRBD2 covers 9 bases. CDR1 and CDR2 (germline): SGHVS, FNYEAQ. The trim removed 1 base at V and 1 base at J, leaving 16 bases unmatched. This CDR3 comprises 20 residues. CDR3 region: CASSLEVSGGTPGGQETQYF. The DNA of the CDR3 is TGTGCCAGCAGCTTAGAGGTCAGCGGGGGGACACCCGGGGGCCAAGAGACCCAGTACTTC.

The chain recombines TRBV12-3 or TRBV12-4 with TRBJ2-7; perhaps TRBD1 as D (6 bases). The CDR3 covers 12 residues. Trimming stripped 10 bases from V and 6 bases from J, with 16 bases between. The CDR3 region is CAIQWSRGEQYF. CDR3 in DNA: TGTGCCATCCAGTGGTCCAGGGGCGAGCAGTACTTC.

The gene calls are TRBV19 and TRBJ2-3, with 10 positions matching TRBD2. The CDR3 loop spans 16 amino acids. CDR1 is LNHDA and CDR2 is SQIVND in the germline V gene (reference sequence). The V and J ends lost 2 bases and 2 bases, in that order; junction bases with no gene match: 4. This CDR3 is CASSISSGGATDTQYF. Here the CDR3 DNA reads TGTGCCAGTAGTATATCCAGCGGGGGGGCCACAGATACGCAGTATTTT.